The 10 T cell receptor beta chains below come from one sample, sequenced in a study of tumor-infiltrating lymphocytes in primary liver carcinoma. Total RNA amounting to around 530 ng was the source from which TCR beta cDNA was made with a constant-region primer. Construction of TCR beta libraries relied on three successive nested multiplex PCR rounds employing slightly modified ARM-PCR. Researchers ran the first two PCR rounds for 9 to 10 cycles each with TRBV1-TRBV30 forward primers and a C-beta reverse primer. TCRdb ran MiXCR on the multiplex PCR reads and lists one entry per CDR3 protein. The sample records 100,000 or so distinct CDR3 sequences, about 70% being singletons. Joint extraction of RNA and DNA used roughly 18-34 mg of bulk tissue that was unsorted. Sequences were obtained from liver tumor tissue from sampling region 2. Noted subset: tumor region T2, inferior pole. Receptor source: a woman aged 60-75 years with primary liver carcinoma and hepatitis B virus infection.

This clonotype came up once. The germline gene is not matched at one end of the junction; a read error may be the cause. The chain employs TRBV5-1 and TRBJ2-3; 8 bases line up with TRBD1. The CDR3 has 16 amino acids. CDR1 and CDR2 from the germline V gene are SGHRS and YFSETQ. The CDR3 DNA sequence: TGCGCCAGCAGCTTAGGACAGGGCAGCGGCATAGATATGCAGTATTTT. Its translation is CASSLGQGSGIDMQYF.

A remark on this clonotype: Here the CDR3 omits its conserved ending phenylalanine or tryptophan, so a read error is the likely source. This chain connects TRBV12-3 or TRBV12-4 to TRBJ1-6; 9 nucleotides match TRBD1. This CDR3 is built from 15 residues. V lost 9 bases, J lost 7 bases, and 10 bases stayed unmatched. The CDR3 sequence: CASSRRQGGNSPLHS. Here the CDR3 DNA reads TGTGCCAGTAGTCGTCGACAGGGGGGAAATTCACCCCTCCACTCT.

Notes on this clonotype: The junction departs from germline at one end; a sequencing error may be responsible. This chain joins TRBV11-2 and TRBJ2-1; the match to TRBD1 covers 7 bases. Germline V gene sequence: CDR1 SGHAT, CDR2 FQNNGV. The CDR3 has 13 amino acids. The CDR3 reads CACSSDRDDEQFF. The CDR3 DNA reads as TGTGCCTGCAGCTCTGACAGGGACGATGAGCAGTTCTTC.

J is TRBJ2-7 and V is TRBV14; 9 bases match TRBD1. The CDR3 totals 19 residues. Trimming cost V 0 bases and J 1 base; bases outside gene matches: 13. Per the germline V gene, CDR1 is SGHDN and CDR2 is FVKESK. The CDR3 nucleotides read TGTGCCAGCAGCCAAGATCTGACCGGCATCGACAGGGGGTCCTACGAGCAGTACTTC. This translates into CASSQDLTGIDRGSYEQYF.

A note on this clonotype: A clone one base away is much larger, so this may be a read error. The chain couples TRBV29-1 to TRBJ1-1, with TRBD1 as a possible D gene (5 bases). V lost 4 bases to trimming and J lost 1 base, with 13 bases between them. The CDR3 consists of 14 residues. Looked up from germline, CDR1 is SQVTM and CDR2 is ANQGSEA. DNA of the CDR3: TGCAGCGTTGGGGGGGATATGGGGAACACTGAAGCTTTCTTT. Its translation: CSVGGDMGNTEAFF.

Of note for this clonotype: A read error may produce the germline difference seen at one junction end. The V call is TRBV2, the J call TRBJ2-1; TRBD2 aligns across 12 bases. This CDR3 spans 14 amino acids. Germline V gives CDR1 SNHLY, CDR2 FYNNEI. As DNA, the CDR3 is TGTGTCAGCACCGCTAGCGGGAGGGCCGGTGGGCAGTTCTTC. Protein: CVSTASGRAGGQFF.

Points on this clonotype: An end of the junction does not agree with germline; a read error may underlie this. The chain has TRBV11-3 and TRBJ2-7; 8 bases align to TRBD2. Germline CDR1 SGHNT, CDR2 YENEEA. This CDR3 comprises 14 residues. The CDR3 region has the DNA TGTGCCAGCAGCTTAAGCGAGCGGGGGCACGAGCACTACTTC. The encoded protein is CASSLSERGHEHYF.

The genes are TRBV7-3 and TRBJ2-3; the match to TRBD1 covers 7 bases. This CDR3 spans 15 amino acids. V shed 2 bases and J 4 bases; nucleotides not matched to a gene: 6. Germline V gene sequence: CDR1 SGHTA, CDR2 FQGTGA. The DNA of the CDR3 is TGTGCCAGCAGCTTAGTGGGGCAGGGGGCAGATACGCAGTATTTT. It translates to CASSLVGQGADTQYF.

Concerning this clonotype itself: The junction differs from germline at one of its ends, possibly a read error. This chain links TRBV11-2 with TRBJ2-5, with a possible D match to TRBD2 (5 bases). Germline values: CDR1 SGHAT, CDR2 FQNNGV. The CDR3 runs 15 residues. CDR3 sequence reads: CAGSLRPAEQETQYF. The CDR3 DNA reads TGCGCCGGTAGCTTAAGGCCAGCGGAACAAGAGACCCAGTACTTC.

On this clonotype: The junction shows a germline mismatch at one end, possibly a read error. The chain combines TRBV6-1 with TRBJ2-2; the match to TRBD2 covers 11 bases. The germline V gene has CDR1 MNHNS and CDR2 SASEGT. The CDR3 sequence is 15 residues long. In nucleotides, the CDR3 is TGTGCCAGCAGAACGACTAGCGGGAACACAGGGGAGCTGTTTTTT. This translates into CASRTTSGNTGELFF.